This record concerns one T cell receptor (beta chain) sequence. This CDR3 has 14 amino acids. Germline V gene sequence: CDR1 SGDLS, CDR2 YYNGEE. The J segment lost 2 bases and the V segment lost 0 bases, leaving 1 base of the junction unmatched. This sample is drawn from a study of blood T cell repertoires in COVID-19. About the study: Sample material is recorded as cDNA or gDNA derived from T cells, B-cell-depleted T cells, or PBMCs.

Assay used: immunoSEQ multiplex PCR; TCRdb lists only in-frame clones, some missing. Here the sample spans under 300,000 clones, about 93% being singletons. Sequencing input: PBMCs or T cells enriched from blood (not recorded which). This TCR derives from a woman younger than 35 who had recovered from COVID-19. This chain links TRBV9 with TRBJ2-5; 7 nucleotides align to TRBD2. The CDR3: CASSVGLAQETQYF. CDR3 DNA: TGTGCCAGCAGCGTAGGACTAGCTCAAGAGACCCAGTACTTC. Full variable domain (remainder filled in from reference TRBV9 and TRBJ2-5): DSGVTQTPKHLITATGQRVTLRCSPRSGDLSVYWYQQSLDQGLQFLIQYYNGEERAKGNILERFSAQQFPDLHSELNLSSLELGDSALYFCASSVGLAQETQYFGPGTRLLVL.